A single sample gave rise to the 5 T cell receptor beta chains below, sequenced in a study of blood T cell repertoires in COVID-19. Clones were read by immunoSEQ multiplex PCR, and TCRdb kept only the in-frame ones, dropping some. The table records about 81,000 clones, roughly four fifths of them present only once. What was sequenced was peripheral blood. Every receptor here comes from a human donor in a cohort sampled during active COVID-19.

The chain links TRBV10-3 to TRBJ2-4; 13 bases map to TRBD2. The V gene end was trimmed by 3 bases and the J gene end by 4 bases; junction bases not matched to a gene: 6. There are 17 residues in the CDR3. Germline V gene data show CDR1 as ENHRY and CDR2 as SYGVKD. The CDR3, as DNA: TGTGCCATCAGTGAACCCACTAGCGGGGGGGGAAAAAACATTCAGTACTTC. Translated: CAISEPTSGGGKNIQYF.

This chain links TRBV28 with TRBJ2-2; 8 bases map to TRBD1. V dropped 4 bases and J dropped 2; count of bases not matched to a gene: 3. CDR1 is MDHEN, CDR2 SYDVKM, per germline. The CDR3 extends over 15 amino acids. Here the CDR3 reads CASSWDRLNTGELFF. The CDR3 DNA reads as TGTGCCAGCAGTTGGGACAGGCTTAACACCGGGGAGCTGTTTTTT.

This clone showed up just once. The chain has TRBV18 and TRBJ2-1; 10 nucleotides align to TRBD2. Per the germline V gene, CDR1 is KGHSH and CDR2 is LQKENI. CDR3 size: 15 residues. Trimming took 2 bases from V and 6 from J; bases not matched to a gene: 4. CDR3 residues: CASSPESSGGNEQFF. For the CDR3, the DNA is TGTGCCAGCTCACCAGAATCTAGCGGGGGCAATGAGCAGTTCTTC. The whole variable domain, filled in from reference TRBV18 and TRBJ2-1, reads NAGVMQNPRHLVRRRGQEARLRCSPMKGHSHVYWYRQLPEEGLKFMVYLQKENIIDESGMPKERFSAEFPKEGPSILRIQQVVRGDSAAYFCASSPESSGGNEQFFGPGTRLTVL.

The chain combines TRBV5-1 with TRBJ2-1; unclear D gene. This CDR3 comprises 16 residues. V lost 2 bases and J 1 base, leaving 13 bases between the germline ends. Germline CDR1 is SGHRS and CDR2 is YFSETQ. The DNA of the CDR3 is TGCGCCAGCAGCTTAATGGAAACGGGTTCCTACAATGAGCAGTTCTTC. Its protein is CASSLMETGSYNEQFF. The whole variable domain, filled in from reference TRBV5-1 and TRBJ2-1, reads KAGVTQTPRYLIKTRGQQVTLSCSPISGHRSVSWYQQTPGQGLQFLFEYFSETQRNKGNFPGRFSGRQFSNSRSEMNVSTLELGDSALYLCASSLMETGSYNEQFFGPGTRLTVL.

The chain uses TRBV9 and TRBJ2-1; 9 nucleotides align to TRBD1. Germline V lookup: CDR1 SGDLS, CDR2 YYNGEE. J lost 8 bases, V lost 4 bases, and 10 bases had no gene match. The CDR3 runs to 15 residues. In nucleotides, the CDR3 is TGTGCCAGCAGCCCTGGACAGGGGCTGGGGGATGAGCAGTTCTTC. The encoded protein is CASSPGQGLGDEQFF. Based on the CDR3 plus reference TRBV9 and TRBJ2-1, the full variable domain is DSGVTQTPKHLITATGQRVTLRCSPRSGDLSVYWYQQSLDQGLQFLIQYYNGEERAKGNILERFSAQQFPDLHSELNLSSLELGDSALYFCASSPGQGLGDEQFFGPGTRLTVL.